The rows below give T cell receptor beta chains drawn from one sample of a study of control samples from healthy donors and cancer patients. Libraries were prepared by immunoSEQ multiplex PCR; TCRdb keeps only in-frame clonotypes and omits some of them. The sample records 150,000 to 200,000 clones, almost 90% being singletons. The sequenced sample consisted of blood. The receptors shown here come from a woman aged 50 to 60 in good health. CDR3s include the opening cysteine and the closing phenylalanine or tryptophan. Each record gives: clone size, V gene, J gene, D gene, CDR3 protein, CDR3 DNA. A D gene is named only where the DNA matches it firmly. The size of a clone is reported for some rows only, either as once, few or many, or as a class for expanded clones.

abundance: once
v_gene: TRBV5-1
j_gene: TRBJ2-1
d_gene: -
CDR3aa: CASSWDFSTHNEQFF
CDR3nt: TGCGCCAGCAGCTGGGACTTCTCAACTCACAATGAGCAGTTCTTC

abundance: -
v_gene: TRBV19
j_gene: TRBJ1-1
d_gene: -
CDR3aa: CASTLTGVNTEAFF
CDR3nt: TGTGCCAGTACTCTGACAGGAGTGAACACTGAAGCTTTCTTT

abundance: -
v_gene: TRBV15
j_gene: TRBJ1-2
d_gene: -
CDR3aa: CATSDGLYGYTF
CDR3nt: TGTGCCACCAGCGACGGGCTCTATGGCTACACCTTC

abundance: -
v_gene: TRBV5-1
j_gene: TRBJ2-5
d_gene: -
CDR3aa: CASSLSEETQYF
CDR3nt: TGCGCCAGCAGCTTATCAGAAGAGACCCAGTACTTC

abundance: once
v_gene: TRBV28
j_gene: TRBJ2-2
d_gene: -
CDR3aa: CATSWVRGELFF
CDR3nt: TGTGCCACCTCTTGGGTGAGAGGGGAGCTGTTTTTT

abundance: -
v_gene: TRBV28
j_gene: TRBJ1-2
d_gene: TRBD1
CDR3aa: CASSFPRTGGDFANYGYTF
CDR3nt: TGTGCCAGCAGTTTTCCCCGGACAGGGGGAGATTTTGCAAACTATGGCTACACCTTC

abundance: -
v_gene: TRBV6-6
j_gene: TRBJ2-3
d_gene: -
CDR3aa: CASSPTNGLSTDTQYF
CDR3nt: TGTGCCAGCAGTCCTACGAACGGGCTTAGCACAGATACGCAGTATTTT

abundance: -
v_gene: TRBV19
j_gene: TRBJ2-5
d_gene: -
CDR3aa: CASSIVGAAQETQYF
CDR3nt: TGTGCCAGTAGTATAGTCGGAGCGGCCCAAGAGACCCAGTACTTC

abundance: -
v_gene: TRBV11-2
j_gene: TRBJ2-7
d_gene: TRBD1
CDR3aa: CASRSPGQGRAEEQYF
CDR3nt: TGTGCCAGCAGATCGCCGGGACAGGGAAGGGCTGAAGAGCAGTACTTC

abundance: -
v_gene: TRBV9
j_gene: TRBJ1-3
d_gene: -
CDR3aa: CASSAGGTSGNTIYF
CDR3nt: TGTGCCAGCAGCGCCGGCGGGACATCTGGAAACACCATATATTTT

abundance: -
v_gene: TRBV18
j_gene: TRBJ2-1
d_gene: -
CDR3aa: CASSPRLVHEQFF
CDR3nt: TGTGCCAGCTCACCACGTTTAGTACATGAGCAGTTCTTC

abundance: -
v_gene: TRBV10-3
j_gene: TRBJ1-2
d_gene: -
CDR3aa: CAIKADEANYGYTF
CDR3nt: TGTGCCATCAAGGCAGATGAAGCTAACTATGGCTACACCTTC

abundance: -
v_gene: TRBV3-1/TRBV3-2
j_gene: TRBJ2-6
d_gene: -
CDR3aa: CASSQEPPVGANVLTF
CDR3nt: TGTGCCAGCAGCCAAGAGCCTCCGGTGGGGGCCAACGTCCTGACTTTC

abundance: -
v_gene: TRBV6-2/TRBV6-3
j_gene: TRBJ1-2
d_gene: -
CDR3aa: CASSWTPGGRGGYTF
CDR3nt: TGTGCCAGCAGTTGGACGCCCGGGGGGCGAGGTGGCTACACCTTC

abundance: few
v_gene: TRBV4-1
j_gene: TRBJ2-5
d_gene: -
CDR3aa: CASSQLVQGQETQYF
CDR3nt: TGCGCCAGCAGCCAACTAGTGCAAGGCCAAGAGACCCAGTACTTC

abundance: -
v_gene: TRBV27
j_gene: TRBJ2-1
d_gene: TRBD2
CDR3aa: CASSGRTRPPEQFF
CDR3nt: TGTGCCAGCAGTGGGAGGACTAGACCCCCCGAGCAGTTCTTC

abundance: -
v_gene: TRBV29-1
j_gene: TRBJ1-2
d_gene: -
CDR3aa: CSVEVSVTGYTF
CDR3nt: TGCAGCGTTGAAGTCTCGGTCACTGGCTACACCTTC

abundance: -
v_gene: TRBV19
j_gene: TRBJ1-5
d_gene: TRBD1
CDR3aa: CASSITRAGGSQPQHF
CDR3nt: TGTGCCAGTAGTATCACTCGGGCAGGGGGCTCCCAGCCCCAGCATTTT

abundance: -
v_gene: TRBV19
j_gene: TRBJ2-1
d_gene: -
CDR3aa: CASTMSSVYNEQFF
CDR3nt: TGTGCCAGTACGATGTCTAGCGTATACAATGAGCAGTTCTTC

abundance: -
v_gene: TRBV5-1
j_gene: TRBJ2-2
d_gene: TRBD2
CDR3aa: CASTVTSGGARVTGELFF
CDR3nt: TGCGCCAGCACCGTGACTAGCGGGGGGGCCCGGGTCACCGGGGAGCTGTTTTTT

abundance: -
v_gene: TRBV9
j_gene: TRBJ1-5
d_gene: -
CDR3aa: CASSVGGRMDQPQHF
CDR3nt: TGTGCCAGCAGCGTAGGGGGTAGAATGGATCAGCCCCAGCATTTT

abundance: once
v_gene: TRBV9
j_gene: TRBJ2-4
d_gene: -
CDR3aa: CASSRDRNIQYF
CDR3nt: TGTGCCAGCAGCCGGGACCGGAACATTCAGTACTTC

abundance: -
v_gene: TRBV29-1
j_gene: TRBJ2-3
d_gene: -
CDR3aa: CSAPGHSTDTQYF
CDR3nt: TGCAGCGCGCCGGGACACAGCACAGATACGCAGTATTTT

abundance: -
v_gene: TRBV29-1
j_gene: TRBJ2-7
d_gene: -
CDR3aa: CSVVPGGEYEQYF
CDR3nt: TGCAGCGTTGTACCAGGGGGGGAATACGAGCAGTACTTC

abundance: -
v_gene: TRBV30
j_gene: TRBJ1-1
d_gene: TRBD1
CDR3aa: CAWSAGGGQMNTEAFF
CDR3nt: TGTGCCTGGAGTGCGGGAGGGGGACAGATGAACACTGAAGCTTTCTTT

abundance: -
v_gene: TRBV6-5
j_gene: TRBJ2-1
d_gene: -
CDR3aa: CASSMPGADYNEQFF
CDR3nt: TGTGCCAGCAGTATGCCAGGGGCTGACTACAATGAGCAGTTCTTC

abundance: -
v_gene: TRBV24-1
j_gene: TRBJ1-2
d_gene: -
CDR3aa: CATSGGVPYGYTF
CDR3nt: TGTGCCACCAGTGGGGGCGTACCCTATGGCTACACCTTC

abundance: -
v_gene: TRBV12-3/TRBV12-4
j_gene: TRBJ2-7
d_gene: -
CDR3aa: CASSSSYEQYF
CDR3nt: TGTGCCAGCAGTTCCTCCTACGAGCAGTACTTC

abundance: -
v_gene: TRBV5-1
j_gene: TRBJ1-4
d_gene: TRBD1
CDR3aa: CASSLDGQGTEKLFF
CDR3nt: TGCGCCAGCAGCTTGGACGGACAGGGGACTGAAAAACTGTTTTTT

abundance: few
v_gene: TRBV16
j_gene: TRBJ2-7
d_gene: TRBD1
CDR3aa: CASSPGTGTYEQYF
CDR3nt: TGTGCCAGCAGCCCCGGGACAGGAACCTACGAGCAGTACTTC

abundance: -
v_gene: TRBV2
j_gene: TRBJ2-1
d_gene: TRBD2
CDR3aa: CASQQELAGVYYNEQFF
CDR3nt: TGTGCCAGCCAGCAGGAATTGGCGGGAGTTTATTACAATGAGCAGTTCTTC

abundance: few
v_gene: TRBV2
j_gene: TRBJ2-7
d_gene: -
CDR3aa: CASSDRVEQYF
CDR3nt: TGTGCCAGCAGTGATCGGGTCGAGCAGTACTTC

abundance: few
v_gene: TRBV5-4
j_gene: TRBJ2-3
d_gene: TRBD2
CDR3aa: CASSLTSGTSGPDTQYF
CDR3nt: TGTGCCAGCAGCTTGACCTCCGGGACTAGCGGCCCAGATACGCAGTATTTT

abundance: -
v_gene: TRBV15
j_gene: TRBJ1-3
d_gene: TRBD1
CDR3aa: CATSREQGDGNTIYF
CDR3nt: TGTGCCACCAGCAGAGAACAGGGGGATGGAAACACCATATATTTT

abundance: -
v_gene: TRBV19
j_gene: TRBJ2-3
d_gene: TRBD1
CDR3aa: CASSPYGDRGPDTQYF
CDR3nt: TGTGCCAGTAGTCCGTACGGGGACAGGGGTCCAGATACGCAGTATTTT